This T cell receptor (beta chain) was retrieved from a study of cytomegalovirus exposure and HLA in healthy donors. Notes on the study in general: Most TCR sequences proved rare, with some public TCRs found in many donors. Data from an earlier analysis indicated that most TCR beta V segments were productive either about 87% or about 30% of the time. Available immune exposure information was restricted to CMV serostatus only.

Of note for this clone: The antigen remains unidentified.

The PCR contained 60 Vbeta and 13 Jbeta primers. Assay: immunoSEQ multiplex PCR; the TCRdb copy retains only in-frame clones and omits some. The top ten clones hold roughly 1.2% of a sample with more than 85,000 clones, nearly 80% of them seen once. CDR1 and CDR2 from the germline V gene are SNHLY and FYNNEI. J lost 10 bases, V lost 2 bases, and 9 bases had no gene match. The CDR3 is made up of 14 amino acids. The chain recombines TRBV2 with TRBJ1-1, with 8 positions matching TRBD1. Sequencing input: PBMCs. This clonotype originated in a man aged 25-45 years in good health and CMV-seronegative. CDR3 region: CASSEKRTGRVAFF. DNA for the CDR3: TGTGCCAGCAGTGAAAAGAGGACAGGGAGGGTAGCTTTCTTT.